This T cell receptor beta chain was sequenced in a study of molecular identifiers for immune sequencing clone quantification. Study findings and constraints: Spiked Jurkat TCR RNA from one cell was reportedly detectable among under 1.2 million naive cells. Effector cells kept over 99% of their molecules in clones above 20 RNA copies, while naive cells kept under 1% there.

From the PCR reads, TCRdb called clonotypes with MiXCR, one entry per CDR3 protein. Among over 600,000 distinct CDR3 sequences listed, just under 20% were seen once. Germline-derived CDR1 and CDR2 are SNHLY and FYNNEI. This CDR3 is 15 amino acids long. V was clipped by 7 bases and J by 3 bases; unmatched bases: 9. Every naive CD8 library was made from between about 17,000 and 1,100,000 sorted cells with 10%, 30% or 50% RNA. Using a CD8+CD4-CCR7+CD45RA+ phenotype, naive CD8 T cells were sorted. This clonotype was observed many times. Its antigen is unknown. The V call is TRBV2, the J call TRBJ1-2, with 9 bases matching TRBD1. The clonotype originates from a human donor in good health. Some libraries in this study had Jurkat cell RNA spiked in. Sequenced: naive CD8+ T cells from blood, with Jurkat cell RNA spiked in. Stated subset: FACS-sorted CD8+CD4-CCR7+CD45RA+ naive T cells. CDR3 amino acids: CASIEPGQGHYGYTF. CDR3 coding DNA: TGTGCCAGCATCGAGCCGGGACAGGGCCACTATGGCTACACCTTC.